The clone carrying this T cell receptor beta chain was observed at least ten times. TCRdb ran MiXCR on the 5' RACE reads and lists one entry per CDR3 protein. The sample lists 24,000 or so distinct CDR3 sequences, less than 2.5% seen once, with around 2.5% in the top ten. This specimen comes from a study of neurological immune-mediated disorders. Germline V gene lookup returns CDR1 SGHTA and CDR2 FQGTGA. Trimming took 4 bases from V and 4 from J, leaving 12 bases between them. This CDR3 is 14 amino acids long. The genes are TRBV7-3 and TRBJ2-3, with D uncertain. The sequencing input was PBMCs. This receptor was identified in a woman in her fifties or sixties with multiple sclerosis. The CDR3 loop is CASSYKATPDTQYF. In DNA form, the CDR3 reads TGTGCCAGCAGCTACAAGGCCACACCAGATACGCAGTATTTT.